The next 17 T cell receptor beta chains were all read from a single sample in a study of blood T cell repertoires in COVID-19. Some clones are missing from TCRdb's copy, which holds only in-frame ones; the method was immunoSEQ multiplex PCR. Of tens of thousands of clones in the sample, around nine tenths were seen once. Sample: peripheral blood. The receptors were gathered from a human donor in a cohort sampled during active COVID-19.

Only a few counts were recorded for this clone. V gene TRBV27 combines with J gene TRBJ1-3; 7 positions agree with TRBD1. The CDR3 covers 18 residues. V dropped 5 bases and J dropped 0; count of bases not matched to a gene: 13. Germline CDR1 is MNHEY and CDR2 is SMNVEV (reference sequence). CDR3 DNA sequence: TGTGCCAGCAGTAAGCGACAGGGCCCAGTAGACTCTGGAAACACCATATATTTT. Protein: CASSKRQGPVDSGNTIYF.

This chain uses TRBV11-2 with TRBJ2-3; TRBD2 aligns across 7 bases. Germline values: CDR1 SGHAT, CDR2 FQNNGV. The CDR3 sequence is 15 residues long. The V and J ends lost 2 bases and 4 bases, in that order; junction bases with no gene match: 6. CDR3 bases: TGTGCCAGCAGCTTACGCGGGAGTGGGGCAGATACGCAGTATTTT. It yields the protein CASSLRGSGADTQYF.

The chain carries TRBV9 and TRBJ2-2; 8 bases agree with TRBD2. J was trimmed by 1 base and V by 2 bases; bases with no gene match: 1. The CDR3 is made up of 15 amino acids. Germline values: CDR1 SGDLS, CDR2 YYNGEE. The chain's CDR3 is CASSVLAGNTGELFF. The CDR3 coding sequence is TGTGCCAGCAGCGTCCTAGCGGGGAACACCGGGGAGCTGTTTTTT. Full variable domain (outside the CDR3, taken from reference TRBV9 and TRBJ2-2): DSGVTQTPKHLITATGQRVTLRCSPRSGDLSVYWYQQSLDQGLQFLIQYYNGEERAKGNILERFSAQQFPDLHSELNLSSLELGDSALYFCASSVLAGNTGELFFGEGSRLTVL.

J is TRBJ2-7 and V is TRBV28; TRBD1 aligns across 11 bases. This CDR3 contains 19 residues. Germline loops: CDR1 MDHEN, CDR2 SYDVKM. The V gene end was trimmed by 1 base and the J gene end by 2 bases; junction bases not matched to a gene: 13. The CDR3 sequence is CASSLSLLSWGQGAYEQYF. The CDR3 DNA reads as TGTGCCAGCAGTTTATCCCTTCTCTCATGGGGACAGGGGGCCTACGAGCAGTACTTC. The full variable domain, rest sourced from reference TRBV28 and TRBJ2-7, is DVKVTQSSRYLVKRTGEKVFLECVQDMDHENMFWYRQDPGLGLRLIYFSYDVKMKEKGDIPEGYSVSREKKERFSLILESASTNQTSMYLCASSLSLLSWGQGAYEQYFGPGTRLTVT.

The chain recombines TRBV29-1 with TRBJ2-7; D is unresolved. CDR3 size: 13 residues. Per the germline V gene, CDR1 is SQVTM and CDR2 is ANQGSEA. Trimming shortened V by 5 bases and J by 6 bases, and 17 bases separated the two germline ends. In DNA, the CDR3 is TGCAGCGTTTTAGATAGTCCTCCCGGCGAGCAGTACTTC. This sequence encodes CSVLDSPPGEQYF.

The gene calls are TRBV5-1 and TRBJ1-3; D is unclear. Trimming left V 5 bases short and J 0 bases short, with 3 bases between. The CDR3 totals 12 residues. Germline CDR1 is SGHRS and CDR2 is YFSETQ. CDR3 region: CASRSSGNTIYF. DNA of the CDR3: TGCGCCAGCAGGAGCTCTGGAAACACCATATATTTT.

The chain employs TRBV18 and TRBJ1-2; D perhaps matches TRBD1 (5 bases). Trimming stripped 3 bases from V and 8 bases from J, with 10 bases between. CDR3 size: 12 residues. CDR1 is KGHSH, CDR2 LQKENI, per germline. The CDR3 is CASSPSGDGYTF. CDR3 DNA sequence: TGTGCCAGCTCACCCTCGGGGGACGGCTACACCTTC.

This sequence joins TRBV30 and TRBJ1-1, with D possibly being TRBD1 (5 bases). Germline CDR1 GTSNPN, CDR2 SVGIG (reference sequence). V lost 3 bases and J lost 3, with 8 bases in between. The CDR3 sequence is 12 residues long. In nucleotides, the CDR3 is TGTGCCTGGAGGAGACAGTACACTGAAGCTTTCTTT. The encoded protein is CAWRRQYTEAFF.

The J gene is TRBJ2-3, the V gene TRBV9; 8 bases line up with TRBD2. In germline, CDR1 is SGDLS, CDR2 YYNGEE. CDR3 size: 16 residues. The ends lost 0 bases at V and 2 bases at J; junction bases unmatched: 5. DNA of the CDR3: TGTGCCAGCAGCGTAGCTAGCGGGTATCTCACAGATACGCAGTATTTT. Amino acids: CASSVASGYLTDTQYF.

V gene TRBV29-1 combines with J gene TRBJ2-3; 7 positions match TRBD2. Germline V lookup: CDR1 SQVTM, CDR2 ANQGSEA. The length of the CDR3 is 15 residues. J lost 1 base, V lost 6 bases, and 10 bases had no gene match. In DNA form, the CDR3 reads TGCAGCGTGTCAAAGGGAGGGATGGGCACAGATACGCAGTATTTT. This sequence encodes CSVSKGGMGTDTQYF.

This sequence joins TRBV10-3 and TRBJ2-3, with 7 positions matching TRBD2. The germline V gene encodes CDR1 ENHRY and CDR2 SYGVKD. The CDR3 length is 16 residues. The V segment lost 10 bases and the J segment 5 bases; nucleotides outside the gene matches: 18. The CDR3 is CATGRLAGSVGDTQYF. The CDR3 DNA follows: TGTGCCACCGGTAGACTAGCAGGGAGTGTCGGAGATACGCAGTATTTT.

CDR3 loop: CASRTGAIEETQYF. DNA for the CDR3: TGTGCCAGCAGGACAGGGGCCATAGAAGAGACCCAGTACTTC. V and J are TRBV6-5 and TRBJ2-5; 8 bases line up with TRBD1. The V gene end was trimmed by 6 bases and the J gene end by 3 bases; junction bases not matched to a gene: 6. The CDR3 totals 14 residues. Per the germline V gene, CDR1 is MNHEY and CDR2 is SVGAGI.

The chain joins TRBV19 to TRBJ2-3; the match to TRBD1 covers 7 bases. Trimming removed 8 bases from V and 7 bases from J; junction bases left unmatched: 12. Germline values: CDR1 LNHDA, CDR2 SQIVND (reference sequence). This CDR3 is 14 amino acids long. The CDR3 DNA reads as TGTGCCAGTTCGACAGGGAAGTTCAAGCATACGCAGTATTTT. This encodes CASSTGKFKHTQYF.

CDR3 residues: CASSVLQGGGANVLTF. The CDR3 DNA sequence: TGTGCCAGCAGCGTTTTACAGGGTGGTGGGGCCAACGTCCTGACTTTC. The rearrangement links TRBV9 to TRBJ2-6; tentatively, D is TRBD1 (6 bases). Germline V gives CDR1 SGDLS, CDR2 YYNGEE. The CDR3 extends over 16 amino acids. Trimming left V 2 bases short and J 3 bases short, with 12 bases between.

This sequence joins TRBV27 and TRBJ1-1; D is possibly TRBD1 (5 bases). The CDR3 length is 14 residues. The germline gives CDR1 MNHEY, CDR2 SMNVEV (reference sequence). V shed 3 bases and J shed 4 bases, with 12 bases lying between them. The CDR3 spells CASSLGREGTEAFF. CDR3 nucleotides: TGTGCCAGCAGTTTGGGCAGGGAGGGCACTGAAGCTTTCTTT.

This chain joins TRBV6-6 and TRBJ1-2, with TRBD1 matching 9 bases. V gave up 6 bases and J gave up 4 bases; unmatched junction bases: 12. Looked up from germline, CDR1 is MNHNY and CDR2 is SVGAGI (reference sequence). The CDR3 has 16 amino acids. CDR3 sequence reads: CASSRQGGSLSYGYTF. The CDR3 region has the DNA TGTGCCAGCAGCCGACAGGGGGGATCCCTGTCCTATGGCTACACCTTC.

This clone was counted between two and nine times. The chain joins TRBV11-1 to TRBJ2-3; D is perhaps TRBD1 (5 bases). The V and J ends lost 5 bases and 9 bases respectively, with 18 bases between them. The CDR3 is made up of 14 amino acids. Germline values: CDR1 SGHAT, CDR2 FQDESV (reference sequence). CDR3 region: CASSQDRQGRTQYF. The CDR3, as DNA: TGTGCCAGCAGCCAAGACCGGCAGGGAAGAACGCAGTATTTT.